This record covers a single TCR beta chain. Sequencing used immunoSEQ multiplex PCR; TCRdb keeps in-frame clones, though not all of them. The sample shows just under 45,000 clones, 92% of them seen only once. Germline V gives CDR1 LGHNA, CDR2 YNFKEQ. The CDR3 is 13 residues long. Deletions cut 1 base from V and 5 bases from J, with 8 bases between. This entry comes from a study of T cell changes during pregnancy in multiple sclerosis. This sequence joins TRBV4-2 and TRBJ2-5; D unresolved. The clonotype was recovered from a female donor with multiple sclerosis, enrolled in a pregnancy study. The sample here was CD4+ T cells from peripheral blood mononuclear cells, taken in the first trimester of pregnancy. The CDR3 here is CASSQGPQETQYF. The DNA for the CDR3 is TGTGCCAGCAGCCAAGGCCCCCAGGAGACCCAGTACTTC.